The rows below give T cell receptor beta chains drawn from one sample of a study of T cell responses to AZD1222 COVID-19 vaccine. Repertoires were generated with immunoSEQ multiplex PCR, while TCRdb's copy carries only in-frame clones and drops some. This repertoire shows fewer than 250,000 clones, over 80% found once; its top ten account for approximately 1.3%. Source: peripheral blood, taken on day 0 of AZD1222 vaccination. These receptors were taken from an adult in good health. Both conserved end residues are part of each CDR3. Fields, in order: CDR3 protein, J gene, clone size, V gene. Size values are once, few and many counts, or a class for expanded clones, and some rows have none.

CDR3: CASSYGGSTEAFF; J: TRBJ1-1; size: .; V: TRBV6-5
CDR3: CASSQALNQPQHF; J: TRBJ1-5; size: .; V: TRBV7-8
CDR3: CASSSLLAGAYNEQFF; J: TRBJ2-1; size: .; V: TRBV6-6
CDR3: CASSYRTGVSPEAFF; J: TRBJ1-1; size: .; V: TRBV6-5
CDR3: CASSSSRAGQETQYF; J: TRBJ2-5; size: .; V: TRBV6-2/TRBV6-3
CDR3: CASSTGGQPQHF; J: TRBJ1-5; size: once; V: TRBV6-2/TRBV6-3
CDR3: CAISNRGANTGELFF; J: TRBJ2-2; size: .; V: TRBV10-3
CDR3: CASSVDLLRNTEAFF; J: TRBJ1-1; size: .; V: TRBV9
CDR3: CASSYSWDRASSPLHF; J: TRBJ1-6; size: .; V: TRBV6-6
CDR3: CASSLSGDYGYTF; J: TRBJ1-2; size: once; V: TRBV5-4
CDR3: CASSPRPDRCLYF; J: TRBJ2-7; size: few; V: TRBV21-1
CDR3: CASSDQGAFYSPLHF; J: TRBJ1-6; size: once; V: TRBV9
CDR3: CASSSTGISPLHF; J: TRBJ1-6; size: .; V: TRBV6-5
CDR3: CANGRGSGELFF; J: TRBJ2-2; size: .; V: TRBV12-3/TRBV12-4
CDR3: CASSPGQVGVQYF; J: TRBJ2-7; size: .; V: TRBV7-2
CDR3: CASRYGQSLGELFF; J: TRBJ2-2; size: .; V: TRBV6-4
CDR3: CASSSGEQLFF; J: TRBJ1-4; size: .; V: TRBV7-2
CDR3: CASRVGSGGPKPNEQFF; J: TRBJ2-1; size: .; V: TRBV19
CDR3: CASSEWKLNTEAFF; J: TRBJ1-1; size: .; V: TRBV25-1
CDR3: CASSSVPSVRDSPLHF; J: TRBJ1-6; size: .; V: TRBV13
CDR3: CASSFQGTQYF; J: TRBJ2-3; size: once; V: TRBV12-3/TRBV12-4
CDR3: CASREKTTGVYGYTF; J: TRBJ1-2; size: .; V: TRBV27
CDR3: CASSFSGELFF; J: TRBJ2-2; size: .; V: TRBV12-3/TRBV12-4
CDR3: CAISEQSSSYNEQFF; J: TRBJ2-1; size: once; V: TRBV10-3
CDR3: CASSQGIPRTEAFF; J: TRBJ1-1; size: .; V: TRBV3-1/TRBV3-2
CDR3: CASSLSGYRGYTEAFF; J: TRBJ1-1; size: once; V: TRBV3-1/TRBV3-2
CDR3: CASSRLLEQYF; J: TRBJ2-7; size: .; V: TRBV28
CDR3: CASSRPRGGANTEAFF; J: TRBJ1-1; size: few; V: TRBV7-6
CDR3: CASSPGQVYTYEQYF; J: TRBJ2-7; size: .; V: TRBV5-1
CDR3: CASMVGGEGNYGYTF; J: TRBJ1-2; size: .; V: TRBV28
CDR3: CSVNVGQGYEQYF; J: TRBJ2-7; size: few; V: TRBV29-1
CDR3: CTSSLTSGGSYEQYF; J: TRBJ2-7; size: .; V: TRBV1
CDR3: CASIDLDSYNQPQHF; J: TRBJ1-5; size: .; V: TRBV19
CDR3: CASSPVTSGRSGNTIYF; J: TRBJ1-3; size: .; V: TRBV18
CDR3: CASAGTGNQPQHF; J: TRBJ1-5; size: .; V: TRBV7-8
CDR3: CASSPTIATNEKLFF; J: TRBJ1-4; size: .; V: TRBV5-1
CDR3: CASSPGGNQPQHF; J: TRBJ1-5; size: .; V: TRBV3-1/TRBV3-2
CDR3: CASSQGYGEQYF; J: TRBJ2-7; size: .; V: TRBV14
CDR3: CASSAGLAASYNEQFF; J: TRBJ2-1; size: .; V: TRBV2